The clone carrying this TCR beta chain was seen many times. This sample is drawn from a study of T cells in Graves' hyperthyroidism and ophthalmopathy. RNA transcripts provided the source from which TCR beta CDR3 regions were amplified. The TCR CDR3 was amplified in a first-round RT-PCR using the HTBI primer set. TCRdb called the multiplex PCR reads again in MiXCR, with one record for every CDR3 protein. The table shows hundreds of thousands of distinct CDR3 sequences, with over 10% occurring only once. Sequences were obtained from blood. The sequence was obtained from a woman between 18 and 29 years old with Graves' hyperthyroidism.

As DNA, the CDR3 is TGCAGTGCTAGAGATCCGGGACAGTTCAAGTACTTC. It specifies CSARDPGQFKYF. The chain combines TRBV20-1 with TRBJ2-5; 7 bases map to TRBD1. Germline CDR1 reads DFQATT; CDR2 reads SNEGSKA (reference sequence). After removal of 0 bases from V and 12 bases from J, the junction contained 7 bases not matched to a gene. CDR3 length: 12 amino acids.